Detailed here is one TCR beta chain. Its antigen is still unknown. Per-base quality was not reported, and no clone a single base away is much larger than it. The sample comes from a study of T cell responses to AZD1222 COVID-19 vaccine (dated by TCRdb to about 2021). Background for the entire study: AZD1222 recipients with second doses at about 4 weeks or about 12 weeks were pooled, because spike-specific TCR depth and breadth did not differ between schedules. A total of just over 230 trial participants underwent TCR sequencing, of whom about 200 had received two doses of AZD1222 and some 26 had received two doses of the MenACWY control vaccine. Trial participants were enrolled by age into 18-55, 56-69 and 70-plus year subgroups, with around 140, 26 and 57 TCR-sequenced participants respectively. Broader findings and caveats from the paper: Most participants were white British and females outnumbered males, and the authors suggested that clonal diversity may have been underestimated. The whole spike protein was spanned by vaccine-associated CD4 TCRs, and dominant responses were seen in regions 160-218 and 743-854. Reportedly, close to half of the unique spike-specific TCRs recognized epitopes lying outside the regions that are mutated in the B.1.351 and B.1.1.7 variants. Spike-specific TCR breadth and depth rose significantly after two AZD1222 doses compared with day 0 and with MenACWY recipients. Conclusions about previously exposed vaccinees are limited, since just five or six AZD1222 recipients were seropositive for SARS-CoV-2 at baseline. Because no day 14 peak-response samples were available, repertoires were characterized only after the peak T cell response. The 56-69-year group was small, and its depth increase did not reach significance, likely because of low power.

Sample time point, as interpreted from the label and publication: baseline before first vaccination. Vaccinee samples were obtained from the UK trials COV001 and COV002, which included a single-blind randomized controlled phase 2/3 trial of AZD1222 (ChAdOx1 nCoV-19) in healthy adults. For TCRbeta chain sequencing, PBMC samples were collected from trial participants at day 0 and at day 28 after the second dose. The CDR3 regions of human TCRbeta chains were analyzed by immunosequencing. The study's own analysis went as follows. Repertoire TCRs were matched against a reference library of SARS-CoV-2-specific TCRs generated with the MIRA antigen-specificity platform. Breadth was defined as the fraction of unique TCRs that were SARS-CoV-2-associated. Depth was defined as the fraction of total T cells that were SARS-CoV-2-associated. Using the MIRA data, each spike-specific TCR was assigned both to the spike region to which the TCR was reactive and to a CD4 or CD8 class. Log10-transformed breadth and depth values were compared by one-way ANOVA with Sidak's multiple comparisons tests. TCRdb mirrors the immuneACCESS table, restricted to in-frame sequences. Some clones are absent from its copies; in checked studies, under half trace to an unresolved V gene, and the reason for the others is unknown. V and J calls and clone size come straight from that table; D and trimming were deduced from the DNA. The sample has some 100,000 clones on record, approximately 87% of them singletons. The ten largest clones capture 12% of the sample.

Trimming accounts for 5 bases at V and 4 bases at J, while the number of junction bases matched to no gene is 3. According to the germline V gene, CDR1 reads SNHLY and CDR2 reads FYNNEI. The CDR3 holds 13 amino acids from the cysteine to the phenylalanine. Only CDR3 DNA remains: 39 bases, in frame from the first base. The input for sequencing was peripheral blood, taken on day 0 of AZD1222 vaccination. This TCR came from an adult in good health. The rearranged segments are TRBV2 and TRBJ1-1, with 8 bases matching TRBD1. The CDR3 region: CASSLGQGTEAFF. The DNA is TGTGCCAGCAGTCTAGGACAGGGCACTGAAGCTTTCTTT. The CDR3, completed at both ends by the reference TRBV2 and TRBJ1-1 genes, gives the full variable domain EPEVTQTPSHQVTQMGQEVILRCVPISNHLYFYWYRQILGQKVEFLVSFYNNEISEKSEIFDDQFSVERPDGSNFTLKIRSTKLEDSAMYFCASSLGQGTEAFFGQGTRLTVV.